This T cell receptor beta chain was obtained from a study of control samples from healthy donors and cancer patients. This CDR3 contains 15 residues. Per germline, CDR1 LGHDT and CDR2 YNNKEL (reference sequence). The germline V and J ends were trimmed by 0 bases and 0 bases, with 7 bases remaining between them. Some clones are missing from TCRdb's copy, which holds only in-frame ones; the method was immunoSEQ multiplex PCR. The data hold about 21,000 clones, with around 84% observed a single time. The gene calls are TRBV3-1 (or the pseudogene TRBV3-2) and TRBJ2-3; D remains ambiguous. Sequenced input: PBMCs. The source is a man in his 60s with colorectal cancer. CDR3 coding DNA: TGTGCCAGCAGCCAAGAACGGGCGAGCACAGATACGCAGTATTTT. Amino acid sequence: CASSQERASTDTQYF.